This T cell receptor beta chain comes out of a study of T cell changes during pregnancy in multiple sclerosis. V lost 1 base to trimming and J lost 3 bases, with 11 bases between them. There are 15 residues in the CDR3. Germline lookup yields CDR1 SGHTA and CDR2 FQGNSA. Produced via immunoSEQ multiplex PCR; TCRdb's table is partial and in-frame only. The data contain approximately 32,000 clones, 90% to 95% of them seen just once; the ten biggest clones take up 0.4% to 0.5%. The genes are TRBV7-2 and TRBJ2-3; D possibly corresponds to TRBD1 (6 bases). The origin of this receptor is a female donor with multiple sclerosis, enrolled in a pregnancy study. The source material was CD4+ T cells from peripheral blood mononuclear cells, sampled in the second trimester of pregnancy. The CDR3 here is CASSLEGQGTDTQYF. CDR3 nucleotide sequence: TGTGCCAGCAGCTTAGAGGGGCAGGGGACAGATACGCAGTATTTT.